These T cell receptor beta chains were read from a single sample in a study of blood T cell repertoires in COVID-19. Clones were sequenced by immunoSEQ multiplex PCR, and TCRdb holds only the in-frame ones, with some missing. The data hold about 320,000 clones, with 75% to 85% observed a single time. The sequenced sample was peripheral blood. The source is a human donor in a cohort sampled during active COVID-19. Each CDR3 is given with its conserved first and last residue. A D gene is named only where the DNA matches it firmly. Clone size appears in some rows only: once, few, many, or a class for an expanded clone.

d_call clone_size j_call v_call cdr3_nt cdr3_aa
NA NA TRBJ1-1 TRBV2 TGTGCCAGCAGTGAAGATTGGCCCGGAGAAACTGAAGCTTTCTTT CASSEDWPGETEAFF
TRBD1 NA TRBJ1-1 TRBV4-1 TGCGCCAGCAGCCAAGTTAATGGGGCAGGGGGATTCTTT CASSQVNGAGGFF
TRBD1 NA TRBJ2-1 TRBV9 TGTGCCAGCAGCGGACCCGGGACAGGGGCCTACAATGAGCAGTTCTTC CASSGPGTGAYNEQFF
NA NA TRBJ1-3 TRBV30 TGTGCCTGGAGTTGGAGCTCTGGAAACACCATATATTTT CAWSWSSGNTIYF
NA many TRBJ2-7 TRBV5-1 TGCGCCAGCAGCTTGTCGGCAGGGAAGGTCGAGCAGTACTTC CASSLSAGKVEQYF
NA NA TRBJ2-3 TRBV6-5 TGTGCCAGCAGTTCGGACTGGACCCCAGATACGCAGTATTTT CASSSDWTPDTQYF
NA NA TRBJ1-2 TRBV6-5 TGTGCCAGCAGACAGGGTTATGGCTACACCTTC CASRQGYGYTF
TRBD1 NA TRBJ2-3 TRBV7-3 TGTGCCAGCAGCTTTGGGGACAGGGGCACAGATACGCAGTATTTT CASSFGDRGTDTQYF
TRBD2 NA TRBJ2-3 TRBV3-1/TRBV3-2 TGTGCCAGCAGCCAAGATTTGGCTAGCGGGTACGGTACGCAGTATTTT CASSQDLASGYGTQYF
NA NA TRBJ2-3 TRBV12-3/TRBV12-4 TGTGCCAGCAGCACAGGAGATACGCAGTATTTT CASSTGDTQYF
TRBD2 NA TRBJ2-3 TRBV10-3 TGTGCCATCACTGGCGGGGGGGCCACAGATACGCAGTATTTT CAITGGGATDTQYF
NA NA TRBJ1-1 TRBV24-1 TGTGCCACCAGTGACTCAGGGCCGAACACTGAAGCTTTCTTT CATSDSGPNTEAFF